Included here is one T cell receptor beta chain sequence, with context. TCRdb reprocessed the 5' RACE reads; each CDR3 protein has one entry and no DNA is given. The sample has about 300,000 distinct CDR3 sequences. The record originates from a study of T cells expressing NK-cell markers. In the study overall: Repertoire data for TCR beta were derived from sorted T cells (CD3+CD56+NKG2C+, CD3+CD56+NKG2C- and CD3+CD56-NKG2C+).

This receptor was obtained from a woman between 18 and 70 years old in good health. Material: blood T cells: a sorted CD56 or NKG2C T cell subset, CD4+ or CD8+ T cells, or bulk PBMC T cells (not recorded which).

The CDR3: CAMTGNTEAFF. The V call is TRBV7-9, the J call TRBJ1-1. The CDR3 is 11 amino acids. In germline, CDR1 is SEHNR, CDR2 FQNEAQ (reference sequence).